The source of this T cell receptor beta chain is a study of human T cells and chemical hapten exposure. V was clipped by 7 bases and J by 6 bases, with 14 bases between them. This CDR3 contains 12 residues. Germline lookup yields CDR1 SQVTM and CDR2 ANQGSEA. Time point denoted: patch test 2, 6 weeks after DPC sensitization. Specified treatment: therapeutic diphenylcyclopropenone sensitization with weekly scalp DPC. Findings of the study overall: DPC sensitization did not alter TCRs above 1 in 1000 frequency.

MiXCR, run by TCRdb on the RACE reads, gives a single entry per CDR3 protein. The repertoire includes about 350,000 distinct CDR3 sequences, about 6.9% of them detected once, and about 5.6% sits in the top ten. This clonotype was recorded at least ten times. Its cognate antigen is unknown. The sequencing used whole blood, collected in connection with sensitization to the hapten diphenylcyclopropenone (DPC). The rearrangement uses TRBV29-1 and TRBJ2-3; D unresolved. This TCR derives from a woman aged 18 to 35 with alopecia areata. Some clones in this sample may be carry-over from other donors' samples. For the CDR3, the DNA is TGCAGCGGCTACAGAGTCCAGGATACGCAGTATTTT. The encoded protein is CSGYRVQDTQYF.